A single sample gave rise to the 32 T cell receptor beta chains below, sequenced in a study of shared clonotypes between healthy human individuals. Here immunoSEQ multiplex PCR was the method, and the copy in TCRdb shows in-frame clones only, minus some. The table has about 700,000 clones, roughly 70% seen once. Material: memory CD4+ T cells sorted from blood. Subset denoted: CD45RA-negative fraction. The receptors derive from a woman in her thirties in good health.

V and J are TRBV19 and TRBJ2-7; D gene unclear. The V end was cut by 4 bases, the J end by 6 bases, with 13 bases between. The germline gives CDR1 LNHDA, CDR2 SQIVND (reference sequence). This CDR3 is built from 13 residues. The chain's CDR3 is CASSTTLHTEQYF. The CDR3 DNA is TGTGCCAGTAGTACCACCCTCCACACCGAGCAGTACTTC. The variable domain in full, with the rest retrieved from reference TRBV19 and TRBJ2-7, is DGGITQSPKYLFRKEGQNVTLSCEQNLNHDAMYWYRQDPGQGLRLIYYSQIVNDFQKGDIAEGYSVSREKKESFPLTVTSAQKNPTAFYLCASSTTLHTEQYFGPGTRLTVT.

This clone occurred a few times. The rearrangement joins TRBV7-3 to TRBJ2-5, with 7 nucleotides matching TRBD2. Germline V gene data show CDR1 as SGHTA and CDR2 as FQGTGA. The V segment lost 5 bases and the J segment 5 bases; nucleotides outside the gene matches: 11. This CDR3 spans 15 amino acids. CDR3 sequence (DNA): TGTGCCAGCAGCCCGTCCCGAGCGGGGAGTGAGACCCAGTACTTC. Protein: CASSPSRAGSETQYF. Full variable domain (missing parts from reference TRBV7-3 and TRBJ2-5): GAGVSQTPSNKVTEKGKYVELRCDPISGHTALYWYRQSLGQGPEFLIYFQGTGAADDSGLPNDRFFAVRPEGSVSTLKIQRTERGDSAVYLCASSPSRAGSETQYFGPGTRLLVL.

The V and J genes are TRBV14 and TRBJ2-3; D is unclear. Trimming stripped 2 bases from V and 3 bases from J, with 21 bases between. Germline values: CDR1 SGHDN, CDR2 FVKESK. The CDR3 contains 18 residues. CDR3 in DNA: TGTGCCAGCAGCCAATCCTTCGAGGCCCTGGGGTGGACAGATACGCAGTATTTT. It is translated as CASSQSFEALGWTDTQYF.

The chain uses TRBV5-1 and TRBJ2-1; no firm D call. CDR1 and CDR2 (germline): SGHRS, YFSETQ. Trimming removed 0 bases at V and 5 bases at J, with 12 bases between. CDR3 length equals 15 residues. In DNA, the CDR3 is TGCGCCAGCAGCTTGGGTCTAGTAGGGCACAATGAGCAGTTCTTC. Its protein product is CASSLGLVGHNEQFF.

The chain has TRBV6-5 and TRBJ2-7; 10 bases are shared with TRBD1. The CDR3 is made up of 14 amino acids. Germline values: CDR1 MNHEY, CDR2 SVGAGI. V was clipped by 5 bases and J by 3 bases; unmatched bases: 4. CDR3 sequence: CASSKDRGNYEQYF. CDR3 coding DNA: TGTGCCAGCAGTAAGGACAGGGGGAACTACGAGCAGTACTTC.

V is TRBV7-8 and J is TRBJ2-5, with 8 bases aligning to TRBD1. Germline CDR1 reads SGHVS; CDR2 reads FQNEAQ. J gave up 5 bases and V 5 bases, and 10 bases lay outside the gene matches. The CDR3 has 15 amino acids. CDR3 region: CASSRRTGLVETQYF. CDR3 sequence (DNA): TGTGCCAGCAGCCGTAGGACAGGGCTGGTGGAGACCCAGTACTTC.

This clone was observed many times. The sample carries other DNA sequences with the same CDR3. This chain uses TRBV4-1 with TRBJ2-3; D is perhaps TRBD1 (6 bases). The V end was cut by 0 bases, the J end by 4 bases, with 11 bases between. Germline CDR1 and CDR2: MGHRA and YSYEKL. CDR3 length: 15 amino acids. The CDR3 DNA reads TGCGCCAGCAGCCAAGATCTCCACAGGGCAGATACGCAGTATTTT. Amino acid sequence: CASSQDLHRADTQYF.

This chain links TRBV10-3 with TRBJ2-7; TRBD2 matches 7 bases. Germline V gene data show CDR1 as ENHRY and CDR2 as SYGVKD. V shed 0 bases and J 4 bases; nucleotides not matched to a gene: 6. The CDR3 has 15 amino acids. CDR3 amino acids: CAISESGGGPYEQYF. Written as DNA, the CDR3 is TGTGCCATCAGTGAGTCCGGGGGAGGGCCGTACGAGCAGTACTTC.

This clone was seen a handful of times. The J gene is TRBJ1-1, the V gene TRBV11-2; unclear D gene. V was shortened by 1 base and J by 0 bases, with 6 bases between the two germline ends. The CDR3 is made up of 14 amino acids. CDR1 SGHAT and CDR2 FQNNGV come from the germline V gene. CDR3 in DNA: TGTGCCAGCAGCTTAGTGCAGATGAACACTGAAGCTTTCTTT. It translates to CASSLVQMNTEAFF.

The chain couples TRBV28 to TRBJ2-1, with D possibly matching TRBD1 (6 bases). This CDR3 has 14 residues. Germline lookup yields CDR1 MDHEN and CDR2 SYDVKM. Trimming pared 5 bases from V and 6 bases from J, leaving 14 bases between. This CDR3 is CASSPHRQANEQFF. The DNA of the CDR3 is TGTGCCAGCAGTCCCCACCGACAGGCCAATGAGCAGTTCTTC. The complete variable domain, with remaining parts taken from reference TRBV28 and TRBJ2-1, reads DVKVTQSSRYLVKRTGEKVFLECVQDMDHENMFWYRQDPGLGLRLIYFSYDVKMKEKGDIPEGYSVSREKKERFSLILESASTNQTSMYLCASSPHRQANEQFFGPGTRLTVL.

V is TRBV14 and J is TRBJ2-5; 11 bases line up with TRBD1. Gene TRBJ2-7 matches the end of the DNA better, so the J call may be wrong. There are 14 residues in the CDR3. Germline CDR1 SGHDN, CDR2 FVKESK. This CDR3 reads CASSHWTGGLEQYF. CDR3 DNA sequence: TGTGCCAGCAGCCATTGGACAGGGGGCCTCGAGCAGTACTTC.

J is TRBJ2-5 and V is TRBV2, with 10 bases lining up with TRBD2. The CDR3 extends over 13 amino acids. The ends lost 5 bases at V and 8 bases at J; junction bases unmatched: 5. The germline V gene has CDR1 SNHLY and CDR2 FYNNEI. In DNA form, the CDR3 reads TGTGCCAGCAGTAAAGGACTAGCGGTTACCCAGTACTTC. Protein sequence: CASSKGLAVTQYF. The full variable domain, with the rest looked up from reference TRBV2 and TRBJ2-5, is EPEVTQTPSHQVTQMGQEVILRCVPISNHLYFYWYRQILGQKVEFLVSFYNNEISEKSEIFDDQFSVERPDGSNFTLKIRSTKLEDSAMYFCASSKGLAVTQYFGPGTRLLVL.

The rearrangement joins TRBV18 to TRBJ2-1, with D perhaps matching TRBD1 or TRBD2 (5 bases each). With 6 bases removed from V and 4 bases from J, the gap between germline ends came to 13 bases. The CDR3 consists of 14 residues. Germline V lookup: CDR1 KGHSH, CDR2 LQKENI. CDR3 protein: CASSPGAGYNEQFF. The CDR3 DNA sequence: TGTGCCAGCTCCCCCGGGGCGGGTTACAATGAGCAGTTCTTC.

In its sample, this clone was seen once. This chain connects TRBV2 to TRBJ2-7; the match to TRBD2 covers 8 bases. After removal of 6 bases from V and 5 bases from J, the junction contained 9 bases not matched to a gene. This CDR3 is 14 amino acids long. From germline, CDR1 is SNHLY and CDR2 FYNNEI. In DNA, the CDR3 is TGTGCCAGCAGGGGCGGGACTAGGGTAGACGAGCAGTACTTC. Its translation: CASRGGTRVDEQYF.

CDR3 loop: CASSLGQETQYF. The CDR3 DNA reads TGTGCCAGCAGCTTAGGTCAGGAGACCCAGTACTTC. The chain couples TRBV7-2 to TRBJ2-5, with D uncertain. Germline-derived CDR1 and CDR2 are SGHTA and FQGNSA. Between the trimmed V and J ends, which lost 1 base and 5 bases, there was a span of 5 bases. The CDR3 consists of 12 residues.

The chain recombines TRBV5-4 with TRBJ2-7, with 9 bases lining up with TRBD2. Germline CDR1 is SGHNT and CDR2 is YYREEE (reference sequence). This CDR3 has 14 residues. Unmatched junction bases numbered 6, after V lost 2 bases and J lost 6 bases. CDR3 nucleotide sequence: TGTGCCAGCAGCTTTTCTGCGGGAGGGCGCGAGCAGTACTTC. Protein sequence: CASSFSAGGREQYF.

In nucleotides, the CDR3 is TGTGCCAGCACCGCCCCGGGGATCTACGAGCAGTACTTC. It encodes CASTAPGIYEQYF. The chain has TRBV7-2 and TRBJ2-7; possible D gene TRBD2, 5 bases. V was trimmed by 7 bases and J by 3 bases, leaving 13 bases between them. The germline gives CDR1 SGHTA, CDR2 FQGNSA. There are 13 residues in the CDR3.

This clone was counted at least ten times. V and J are TRBV6-6 and TRBJ1-2; no clear D gene. The germline V gene has CDR1 MNHNY and CDR2 SVGAGI (reference sequence). This CDR3 contains 13 residues. V dropped 5 bases and J dropped 4 bases, with 11 bases sitting between them. CDR3 nucleotides: TGTGCCAGCAGTCCACGACAACGCTATGGCTACACCTTC. It codes for CASSPRQRYGYTF.

Worth noting for this clone: Other DNA sequences within the sample encode an identical CDR3. J is TRBJ1-1 and V is TRBV5-1, with D possibly being TRBD1 (6 bases). CDR1 is SGHRS, CDR2 YFSETQ, per germline. The CDR3 runs 15 residues. The V end was cut by 2 bases, the J end by 0 bases, with 11 bases between. The CDR3 DNA reads as TGCGCCAGCAGCTTAACCGGGACACTGAACACTGAAGCTTTCTTT. Its protein is CASSLTGTLNTEAFF.

The rearrangement joins TRBV6-6 to TRBJ2-2, with 8 positions matching TRBD1. The CDR3 covers 16 residues. Trimming cost V 7 bases and J 6 bases; bases outside gene matches: 13. The germline V gene has CDR1 MNHNY and CDR2 SVGAGI (reference sequence). CDR3 in amino acids: CASTPGRTGNPGELFF. CDR3 bases: TGTGCCAGCACCCCAGGGAGGACAGGGAATCCCGGGGAGCTGTTTTTT.

V is TRBV19 and J is TRBJ2-5; 8 bases map to TRBD1. CDR3 length: 13 residues. The germline gives CDR1 LNHDA, CDR2 SQIVND (reference sequence). Unmatched junction bases numbered 2, after V lost 4 bases and J lost 4 bases. CDR3 protein: CASSTDRGETQYF. In DNA, the CDR3 is TGTGCCAGTAGTACCGACAGGGGAGAGACCCAGTACTTC.

This chain uses TRBV5-1 with TRBJ2-3; 8 bases agree with TRBD2. The CDR3 covers 14 residues. V lost 4 bases and J lost 5; bases outside the gene matches: 6. Germline V CDR1 and CDR2: SGHRS, YFSETQ. The CDR3 bases are TGCGCCAGCAGCGAGCGGGAGTGGGAAGATACGCAGTATTTT. It specifies CASSEREWEDTQYF.

This clone has only a few counts. In the same sample, other DNA sequences code for this CDR3. Here the CDR3 DNA reads TGTGCCAGCAGTTTAGGACAGGGAGGTGCCTACGAGCAGTACTTC. It translates to CASSLGQGGAYEQYF. The chain couples TRBV27 to TRBJ2-7; 8 nucleotides agree with TRBD1. Germline V gives CDR1 MNHEY, CDR2 SMNVEV (reference sequence). Trimming removed 2 bases from V and 2 bases from J; junction bases left unmatched: 5. The CDR3 is made up of 15 amino acids.

The chain employs TRBV4-1 and TRBJ2-3; a possible D gene is TRBD2 (5 bases). Germline V gene data show CDR1 as MGHRA and CDR2 as YSYEKL. This CDR3 spans 15 amino acids. V dropped 3 bases and J dropped 1 base, with 11 bases sitting between them. The CDR3: CASSQGDGGTDTQYF. The CDR3, as DNA: TGCGCCAGCAGCCAGGGAGACGGAGGCACAGATACGCAGTATTTT.

The V gene is TRBV28, the J gene TRBJ2-1; D possibly corresponds to TRBD2 (6 bases). The CDR3 runs 15 residues. V lost 5 bases to trimming and J lost 3 bases, with 14 bases between them. Per the germline V gene, CDR1 is MDHEN and CDR2 is SYDVKM. The CDR3 spells CASSPSGEVYNEQFF. The DNA for the CDR3 is TGTGCCAGCAGTCCCTCGGGAGAGGTCTACAATGAGCAGTTCTTC. The full variable domain, completed using reference TRBV28 and TRBJ2-1, is DVKVTQSSRYLVKRTGEKVFLECVQDMDHENMFWYRQDPGLGLRLIYFSYDVKMKEKGDIPEGYSVSREKKERFSLILESASTNQTSMYLCASSPSGEVYNEQFFGPGTRLTVL.

V is TRBV27 and J is TRBJ1-4, with 9 positions matching TRBD1. The V segment lost 7 bases and the J segment 6 bases; nucleotides outside the gene matches: 6. Per germline, CDR1 MNHEY and CDR2 SMNVEV (reference sequence). The CDR3 has 14 amino acids. The CDR3 loop is CASTRGTGHEKLFF. The CDR3 DNA sequence: TGTGCCAGCACCCGGGGGACAGGGCATGAAAAACTGTTTTTT.

The chain uses TRBV27 and TRBJ2-6, with D possibly TRBD1 on 6 matching bases. Germline V gene lookup returns CDR1 MNHEY and CDR2 SMNVEV (reference sequence). Trimming removed 5 bases from V and 4 bases from J, with 15 bases in between. The CDR3 covers 16 residues. CDR3 coding DNA: TGTGCCAGCAGTCAACCGTGGGGGCGCGGGGCCAACGTCCTGACTTTC. It codes for CASSQPWGRGANVLTF.

The chain combines TRBV6-6 with TRBJ2-7; the D is unclear. V gave up 5 bases and J gave up 0 bases, with 14 bases separating them. Looked up from germline, CDR1 is MNHNY and CDR2 is SVGAGI (reference sequence). The length of the CDR3 is 15 residues. The DNA for the CDR3 is TGTGCCAGCAGTCCCTTAGCTCAGAGCTCCTACGAGCAGTACTTC. As protein: CASSPLAQSSYEQYF.

This chain links TRBV28 with TRBJ1-1; TRBD1 matches 9 bases. The J segment lost 8 bases and the V segment lost 6 bases, leaving 10 bases of the junction unmatched. The germline CDR1 and CDR2 sequences are MDHEN and SYDVKM. This CDR3 has 14 amino acids. In DNA form, the CDR3 reads TGTGCCAGCAGAACAGGGGGCCGCGTACTAGAAGCTTTCTTT. Its translation: CASRTGGRVLEAFF.

The gene calls are TRBV9 and TRBJ2-7, with D perhaps TRBD2 (6 bases). Trimming removed 3 bases at V and 1 base at J, with 11 bases between. The CDR3 contains 14 residues. Germline CDR1 SGDLS, CDR2 YYNGEE. The CDR3 here is CASSAGDGSYEQYF. The CDR3 DNA reads TGTGCCAGCAGCGCGGGGGACGGTTCCTACGAGCAGTACTTC.

The rearrangement links TRBV2 to TRBJ1-4; D gene ambiguous. V was clipped by 2 bases and J by 8 bases, with 9 bases between them. The germline V gene encodes CDR1 SNHLY and CDR2 FYNNEI. The CDR3 runs 13 residues. The CDR3 DNA is TGTGCCAGCAGTGAATACCCCAGGGAAAAACTGTTTTTT. Residues: CASSEYPREKLFF.

This chain joins TRBV5-1 and TRBJ2-1; D might be TRBD2 (5 bases). The CDR3 spans 14 residues. The V end lost 0 bases, the J end lost 4 bases, and 8 bases lay between the germline ends. The germline CDR1 and CDR2 sequences are SGHRS and YFSETQ. CDR3 in amino acids: CASSLVEGYNEQFF. In nucleotides, the CDR3 is TGCGCCAGCAGCTTGGTTGAGGGTTACAATGAGCAGTTCTTC. Full variable domain (missing parts from reference TRBV5-1 and TRBJ2-1): KAGVTQTPRYLIKTRGQQVTLSCSPISGHRSVSWYQQTPGQGLQFLFEYFSETQRNKGNFPGRFSGRQFSNSRSEMNVSTLELGDSALYLCASSLVEGYNEQFFGPGTRLTVL.